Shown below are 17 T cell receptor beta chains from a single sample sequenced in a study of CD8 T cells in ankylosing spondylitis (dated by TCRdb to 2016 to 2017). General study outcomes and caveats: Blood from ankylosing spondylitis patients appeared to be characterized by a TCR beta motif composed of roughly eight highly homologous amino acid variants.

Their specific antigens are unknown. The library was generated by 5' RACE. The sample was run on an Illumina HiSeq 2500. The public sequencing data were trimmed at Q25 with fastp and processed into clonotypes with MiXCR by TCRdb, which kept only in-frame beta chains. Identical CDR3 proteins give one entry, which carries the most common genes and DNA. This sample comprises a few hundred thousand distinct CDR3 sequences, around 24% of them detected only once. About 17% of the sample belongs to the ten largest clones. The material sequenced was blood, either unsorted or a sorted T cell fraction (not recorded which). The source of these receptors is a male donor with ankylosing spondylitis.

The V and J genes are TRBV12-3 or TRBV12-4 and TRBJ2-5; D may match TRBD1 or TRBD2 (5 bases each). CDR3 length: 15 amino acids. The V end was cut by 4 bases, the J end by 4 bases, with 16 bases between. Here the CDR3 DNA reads TGTGCCAGCAGTTCACCTTATTCGAGGGGAGAGACCCAGTACTTC. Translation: CASSSPYSRGETQYF.

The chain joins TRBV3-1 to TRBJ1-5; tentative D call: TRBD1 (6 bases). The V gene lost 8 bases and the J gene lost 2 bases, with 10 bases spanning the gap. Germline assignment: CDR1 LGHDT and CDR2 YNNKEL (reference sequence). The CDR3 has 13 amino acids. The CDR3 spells CASGYRGNQPQHF. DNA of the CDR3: TGTGCCAGCGGCTACAGGGGCAATCAGCCCCAGCATTTT. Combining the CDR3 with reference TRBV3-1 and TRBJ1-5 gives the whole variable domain DTAVSQTPKYLVTQMGNDKSIKCEQNLGHDTMYWYKQDSKKFLKIMFSYNNKELIINETVPNRFSPKSPDKAHLNLHINSLELGDSAVYFCASGYRGNQPQHFGDGTRLSIL.

The DNA of the CDR3 is TGCGCCAGCAGCCAAGAAGGCGGCCAGAATCAGCCCCAGCATTTT. This encodes CASSQEGGQNQPQHF. J is TRBJ1-5 and V is TRBV4-1; D is undetermined. CDR1 and CDR2 (germline): MGHRA, YSYEKL. The CDR3 contains 15 residues. V was pared by 0 bases and J by 4 bases, with 10 bases between.

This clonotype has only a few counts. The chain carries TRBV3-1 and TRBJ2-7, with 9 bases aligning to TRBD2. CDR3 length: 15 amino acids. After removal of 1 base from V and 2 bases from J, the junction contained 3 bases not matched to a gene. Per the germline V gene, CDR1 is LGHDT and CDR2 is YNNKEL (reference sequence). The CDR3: CASSQGAGGPYEQYF. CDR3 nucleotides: TGTGCCAGCAGCCAAGGAGCGGGAGGTCCCTACGAGCAGTACTTC.

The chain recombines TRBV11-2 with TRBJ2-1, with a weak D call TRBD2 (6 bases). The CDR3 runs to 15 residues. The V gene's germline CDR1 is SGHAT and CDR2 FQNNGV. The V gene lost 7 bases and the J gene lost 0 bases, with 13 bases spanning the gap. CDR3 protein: CASTRAGSSYNEQFF. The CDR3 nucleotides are TGTGCCAGCACCCGCGCGGGGAGCTCCTACAATGAGCAGTTCTTC.

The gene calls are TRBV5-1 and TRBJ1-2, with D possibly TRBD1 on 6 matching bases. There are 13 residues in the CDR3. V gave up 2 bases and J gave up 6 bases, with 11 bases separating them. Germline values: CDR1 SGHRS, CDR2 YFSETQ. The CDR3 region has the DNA TGCGCCAGCAGCTTTCAACAGGGTGATGGCTACACCTTC. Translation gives CASSFQQGDGYTF.

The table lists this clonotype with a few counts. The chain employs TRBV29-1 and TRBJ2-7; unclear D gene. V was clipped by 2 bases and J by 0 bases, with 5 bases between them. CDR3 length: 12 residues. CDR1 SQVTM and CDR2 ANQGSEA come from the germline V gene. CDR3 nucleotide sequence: TGCAGCGTTGAAATGGCCTCCTACGAGCAGTACTTC. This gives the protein CSVEMASYEQYF.

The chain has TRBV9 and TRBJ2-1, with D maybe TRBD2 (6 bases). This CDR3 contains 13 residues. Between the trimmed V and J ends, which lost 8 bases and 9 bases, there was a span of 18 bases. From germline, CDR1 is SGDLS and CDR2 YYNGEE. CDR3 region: CASAPSPRGEQFF. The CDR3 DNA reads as TGTGCCAGTGCACCGAGTCCGCGGGGTGAGCAGTTCTTC.

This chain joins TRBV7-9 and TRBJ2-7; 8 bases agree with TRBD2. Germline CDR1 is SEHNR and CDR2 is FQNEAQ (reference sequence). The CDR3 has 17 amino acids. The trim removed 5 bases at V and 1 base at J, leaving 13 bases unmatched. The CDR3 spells CASSRNTGTRQSYEQYF. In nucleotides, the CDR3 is TGTGCCAGCAGCCGCAATACCGGGACTAGACAATCCTACGAGCAGTACTTC.

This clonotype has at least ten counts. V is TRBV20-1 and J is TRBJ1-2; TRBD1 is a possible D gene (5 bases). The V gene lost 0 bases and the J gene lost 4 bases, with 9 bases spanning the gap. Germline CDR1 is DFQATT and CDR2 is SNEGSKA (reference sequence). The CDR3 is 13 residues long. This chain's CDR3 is CSARESGGYGYTF. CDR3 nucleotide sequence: TGCAGTGCTAGAGAATCCGGGGGCTATGGCTACACCTTC.

CDR3 residues: CASHRTSGANVLTF. The CDR3 region has the DNA TGTGCCAGCCACAGGACCTCTGGGGCCAACGTCCTGACTTTC. V gene TRBV6-2 or TRBV6-3 combines with J gene TRBJ2-6; the D gene is possibly TRBD1 (5 bases). The CDR3 is 14 amino acids. V shed 8 bases and J shed 0 bases, with 8 bases lying between them. CDR1 and CDR2 from the germline V gene are MNHEY and SVGEGT.

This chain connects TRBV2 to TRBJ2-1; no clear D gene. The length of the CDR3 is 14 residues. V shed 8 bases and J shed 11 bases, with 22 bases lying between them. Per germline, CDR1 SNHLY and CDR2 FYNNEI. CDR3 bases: TGTGCCAGCGGAGATCTGATAGCAGCCAGGAAGCAGTTCTTC. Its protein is CASGDLIAARKQFF.

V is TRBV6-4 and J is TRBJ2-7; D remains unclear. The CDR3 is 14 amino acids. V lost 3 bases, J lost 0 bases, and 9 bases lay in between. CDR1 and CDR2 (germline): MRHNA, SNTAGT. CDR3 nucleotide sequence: TGTGCCAGCAGTGAGGAAGTAAACTCCTACGAGCAGTACTTC. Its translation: CASSEEVNSYEQYF.

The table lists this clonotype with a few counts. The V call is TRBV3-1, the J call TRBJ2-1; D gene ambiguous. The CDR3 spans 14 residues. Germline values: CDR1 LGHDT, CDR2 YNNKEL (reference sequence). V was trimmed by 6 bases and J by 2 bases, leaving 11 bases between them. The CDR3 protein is CASSHEPTYNEQFF. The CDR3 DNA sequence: TGTGCCAGCAGTCATGAGCCCACCTACAATGAGCAGTTCTTC.

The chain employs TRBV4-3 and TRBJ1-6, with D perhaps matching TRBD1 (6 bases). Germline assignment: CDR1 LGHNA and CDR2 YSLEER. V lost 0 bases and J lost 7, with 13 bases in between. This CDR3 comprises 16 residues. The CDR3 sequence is CASSQEPQGTNSPLHF. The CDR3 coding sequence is TGCGCCAGCAGCCAAGAACCGCAGGGGACGAATTCACCCCTCCACTTT.

CDR3: CASSQGYASGRSEQFF. CDR3 in DNA: TGCGCCAGCAGCCAAGGTTACGCTAGCGGGAGAAGTGAGCAGTTCTTC. V and J are TRBV4-1 and TRBJ2-1, with TRBD2 matching over 10 bases. V lost 1 base, J lost 9 bases, and 9 bases stayed unmatched. The CDR3 loop spans 16 amino acids. The germline V gene encodes CDR1 MGHRA and CDR2 YSYEKL.

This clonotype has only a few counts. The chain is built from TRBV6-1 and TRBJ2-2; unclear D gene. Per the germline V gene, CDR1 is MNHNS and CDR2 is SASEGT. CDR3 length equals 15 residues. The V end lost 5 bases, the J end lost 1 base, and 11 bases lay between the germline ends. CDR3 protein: CASSRWTENTGELFF. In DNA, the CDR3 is TGTGCCAGCAGTCGCTGGACGGAGAACACCGGGGAGCTGTTTTTT.